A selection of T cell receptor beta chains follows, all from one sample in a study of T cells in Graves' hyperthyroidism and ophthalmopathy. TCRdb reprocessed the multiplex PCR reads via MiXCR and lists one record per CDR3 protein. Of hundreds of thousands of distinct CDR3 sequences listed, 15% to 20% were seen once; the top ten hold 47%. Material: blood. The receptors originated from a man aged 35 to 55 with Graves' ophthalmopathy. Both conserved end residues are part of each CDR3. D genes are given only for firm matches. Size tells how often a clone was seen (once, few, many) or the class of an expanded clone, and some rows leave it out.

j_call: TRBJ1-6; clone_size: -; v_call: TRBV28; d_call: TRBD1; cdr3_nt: TGTGCCAGCAGTTTTACCGGGACAGATAATTCACCCCTCCACTTT; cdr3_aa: CASSFTGTDNSPLHF
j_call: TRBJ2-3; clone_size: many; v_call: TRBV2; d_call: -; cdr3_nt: TGTGCCAGCAGCCCTCGGGCGGGGGCTAGCACAGATACGCAGTATTTT; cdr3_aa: CASSPRAGASTDTQYF
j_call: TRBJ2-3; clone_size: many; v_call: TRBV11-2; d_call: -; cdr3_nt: TGTGCCAGCAGCTTTGAACAGCTTCGCGATACGCAGTATTTT; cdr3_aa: CASSFEQLRDTQYF
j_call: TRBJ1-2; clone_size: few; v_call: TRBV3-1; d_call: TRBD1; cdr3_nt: TGTGCCAGCAGCCGCCGGGACAGCGAAACATATGGCTACACCTTC; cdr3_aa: CASSRRDSETYGYTF
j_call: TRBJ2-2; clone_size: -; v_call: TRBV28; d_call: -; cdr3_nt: TGTGCCAGCAGTACCTCGGGACAGAACACCGGGGAGCTGTTTTTT; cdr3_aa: CASSTSGQNTGELFF
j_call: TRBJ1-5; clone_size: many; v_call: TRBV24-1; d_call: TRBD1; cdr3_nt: TGTGCCACCAGTCCGGACAGGGGGCGGGCCGGTAGCAATCAGCCCCAGCATTTT; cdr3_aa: CATSPDRGRAGSNQPQHF
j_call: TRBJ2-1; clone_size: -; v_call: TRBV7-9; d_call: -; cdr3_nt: TGTGCCAGCAGCTCCGTTACTGTCGAGCAGTTCTTC; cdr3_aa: CASSSVTVEQFF
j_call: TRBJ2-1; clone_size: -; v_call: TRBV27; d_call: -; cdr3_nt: TGTGCCAGCAGTTTGAAGGGACTTCTCAATGAGCAGTTCTTC; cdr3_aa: CASSLKGLLNEQFF
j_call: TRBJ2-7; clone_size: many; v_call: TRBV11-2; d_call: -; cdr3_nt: TGTGCCAGCAGCCCTACTGTTAAGCAGTACTTC; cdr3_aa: CASSPTVKQYF
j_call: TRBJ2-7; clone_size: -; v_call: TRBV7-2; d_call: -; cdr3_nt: TGTGCCAGCAGCTTTAAAGGTAGTCGCGAGCAGTACTTC; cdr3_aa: CASSFKGSREQYF
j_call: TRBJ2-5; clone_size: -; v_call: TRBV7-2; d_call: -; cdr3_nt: TGTGCCAGCAGCTATACGGTACAAGAGACCCAGTACTTC; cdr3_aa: CASSYTVQETQYF
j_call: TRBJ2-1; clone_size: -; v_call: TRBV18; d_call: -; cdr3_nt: TGTGCCAGCTCACCAGAGAAGAGGGGAATGCCAGATGAGCAGTTCTTC; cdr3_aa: CASSPEKRGMPDEQFF
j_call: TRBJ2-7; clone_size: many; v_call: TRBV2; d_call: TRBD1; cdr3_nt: TGTGCCAGCAGGGTCCGGGGACAGAACTCCTACGAGCAGTACTTC; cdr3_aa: CASRVRGQNSYEQYF
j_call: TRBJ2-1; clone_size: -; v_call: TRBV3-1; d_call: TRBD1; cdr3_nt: TGTGCCAGCAGCCAAGATGGGGGACAGTATTACAATGAGCAGTTCTTC; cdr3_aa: CASSQDGGQYYNEQFF
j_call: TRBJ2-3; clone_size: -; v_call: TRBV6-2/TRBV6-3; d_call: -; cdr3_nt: TGTGCCAGCAGTTACGGGGGAATCGCCGCAGATACGCAGTATTTT; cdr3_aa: CASSYGGIAADTQYF
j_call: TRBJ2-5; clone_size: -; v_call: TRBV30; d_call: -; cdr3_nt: TGTGCCTGGAGTAGGCAGTACCAAGAGACCCAGTACTTC; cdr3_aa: CAWSRQYQETQYF
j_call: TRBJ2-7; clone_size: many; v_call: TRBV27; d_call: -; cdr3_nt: TGTGCCAGCGGAGCTCGACAGGACAGTTACGAGCAGTACTTC; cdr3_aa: CASGARQDSYEQYF
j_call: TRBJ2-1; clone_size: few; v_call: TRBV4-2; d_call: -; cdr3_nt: TGTGCCAGCAGCCAAGAGATTGGCGGGATGGGGAATGAGCAGTTCTTC; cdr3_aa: CASSQEIGGMGNEQFF
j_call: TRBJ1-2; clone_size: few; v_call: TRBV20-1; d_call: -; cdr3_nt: TGCAGTGCTAGACCGGACAGCAACTATGGCTACACCTTC; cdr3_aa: CSARPDSNYGYTF
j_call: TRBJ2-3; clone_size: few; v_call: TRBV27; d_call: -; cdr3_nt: TGTGCCAGCAGTTTAGAAGGTGGACTCGGGGGCACAGATACGCAGTATTTT; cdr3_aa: CASSLEGGLGGTDTQYF
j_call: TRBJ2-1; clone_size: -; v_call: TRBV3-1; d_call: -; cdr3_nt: TGTGCCAGCAGCCAAGAAAATCCGAGGTTCCAGCGGCGCTACAATGAGCAGTTCTTC; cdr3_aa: CASSQENPRFQRRYNEQFF
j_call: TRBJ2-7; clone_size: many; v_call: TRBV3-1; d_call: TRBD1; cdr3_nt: TGTGCCAGCAGTTCACCGGACAGGACCTACGAGCAGTACTTC; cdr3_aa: CASSSPDRTYEQYF